These 4 T cell receptor beta chains were all obtained from the same sample, sequenced in a study of beta chain features in type 1 diabetes. Investigators reverse transcribed all isolated RNA, so they sequenced expressed TCRB transcripts. Repertoires were generated with immunoSEQ multiplex PCR, while TCRdb's copy carries only in-frame clones and drops some. The sample includes under 450,000 clones, approximately 14% of them seen just once. Material: naive CD4+ T cells from blood. These receptors were taken from a man in his thirties or forties in good health.

This chain links TRBV5-1 with TRBJ1-1; weak D call: TRBD1 (6 bases). V gave up 0 bases and J gave up 7 bases, with 16 bases separating them. The germline CDR1 and CDR2 sequences are SGHRS and YFSETQ. This CDR3 is 15 amino acids long. The CDR3 region is CASSLDTKQGSEAFF. The CDR3 DNA reads as TGCGCCAGCAGCTTGGATACAAAACAGGGAAGTGAAGCTTTCTTT.

The sample holds a few counts of this clone. This CDR3 is also generated by other DNA sequences in the sample. This sequence joins TRBV9 and TRBJ2-2; D remains ambiguous. Per germline, CDR1 SGDLS and CDR2 YYNGEE. The V and J ends lost 0 bases and 5 bases respectively, with 5 bases between them. This CDR3 has 13 amino acids. CDR3 sequence (DNA): TGTGCCAGCAGCGTAGTCGGGACCGGGGAGCTGTTTTTT. Translating it yields CASSVVGTGELFF.

This rearrangement joins TRBV30 to TRBJ2-6; D perhaps matches TRBD2 (6 bases). There are 16 residues in the CDR3. Per the germline V gene, CDR1 is GTSNPN and CDR2 is SVGIG (reference sequence). Trimming stripped 0 bases from V and 0 bases from J, with 9 bases between. The CDR3 reads CAWSVRRGSGANVLTF. The DNA of the CDR3 is TGTGCCTGGAGTGTAAGGAGGGGCTCTGGGGCCAACGTCCTGACTTTC.

This clone was observed a handful of times. The chain uses TRBV4-3 and TRBJ2-3; 7 positions agree with TRBD1. V lost 2 bases to trimming and J lost 4 bases; unmatched junction nucleotides: 6. This CDR3 spans 15 amino acids. CDR1 and CDR2 from the germline V gene are LGHNA and YSLEER. The CDR3 coding sequence is TGCGCCAGCAGCCAACGAACAGGGGTGGCAGATACGCAGTATTTT. Translated, it gives CASSQRTGVADTQYF.